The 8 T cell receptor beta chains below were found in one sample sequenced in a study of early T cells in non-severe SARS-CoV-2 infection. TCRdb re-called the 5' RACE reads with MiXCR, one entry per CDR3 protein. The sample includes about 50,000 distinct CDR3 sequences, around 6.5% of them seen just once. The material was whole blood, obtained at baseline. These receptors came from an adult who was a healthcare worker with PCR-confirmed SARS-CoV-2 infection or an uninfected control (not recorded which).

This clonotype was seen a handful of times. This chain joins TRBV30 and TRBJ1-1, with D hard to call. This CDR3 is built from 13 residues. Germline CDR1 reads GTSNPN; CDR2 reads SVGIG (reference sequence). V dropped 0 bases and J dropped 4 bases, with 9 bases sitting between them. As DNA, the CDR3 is TGTGCCTGGAGTGTACAACGGGCCACTGAAGCTTTCTTT. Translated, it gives CAWSVQRATEAFF.

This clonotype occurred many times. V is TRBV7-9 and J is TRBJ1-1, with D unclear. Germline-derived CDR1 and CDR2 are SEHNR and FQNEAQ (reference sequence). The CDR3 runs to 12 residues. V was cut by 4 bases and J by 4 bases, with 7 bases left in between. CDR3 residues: CASSWESTEAFF. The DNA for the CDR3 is TGTGCCAGCAGCTGGGAAAGCACTGAAGCTTTCTTT.

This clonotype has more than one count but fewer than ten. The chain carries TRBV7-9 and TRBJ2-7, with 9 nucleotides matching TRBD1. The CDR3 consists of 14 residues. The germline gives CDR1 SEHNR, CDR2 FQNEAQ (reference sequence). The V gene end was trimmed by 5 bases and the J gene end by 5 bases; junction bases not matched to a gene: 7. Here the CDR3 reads CASSQPGQGNEQYF. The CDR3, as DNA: TGTGCCAGCAGCCAACCGGGACAGGGCAACGAGCAGTACTTC. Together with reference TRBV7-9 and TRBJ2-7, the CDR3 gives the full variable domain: DTGVSQNPRHKITKRGQNVTFRCDPISEHNRLYWYRQTLGQGPEFLTYFQNEAQLEKSRLLSDRFSAERPKGSFSTLEIQRTEQGDSAMYLCASSQPGQGNEQYFGPGTRLTVT.

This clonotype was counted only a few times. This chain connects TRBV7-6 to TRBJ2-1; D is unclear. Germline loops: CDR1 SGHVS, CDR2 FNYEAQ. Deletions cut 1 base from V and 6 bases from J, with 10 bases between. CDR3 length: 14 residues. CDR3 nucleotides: TGTGCCAGCAGCTTAGGGGCCAGAGGCAATGAGCAGTTCTTC. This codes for CASSLGARGNEQFF.

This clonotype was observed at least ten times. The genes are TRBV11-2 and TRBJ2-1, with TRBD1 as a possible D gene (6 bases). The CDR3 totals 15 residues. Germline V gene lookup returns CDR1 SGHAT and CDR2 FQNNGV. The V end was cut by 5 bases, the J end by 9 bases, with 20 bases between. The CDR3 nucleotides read TGTGCCAGCAGCCCGGGACCTCTGGGGGCGCCTGAGCAGTTCTTC. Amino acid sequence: CASSPGPLGAPEQFF.

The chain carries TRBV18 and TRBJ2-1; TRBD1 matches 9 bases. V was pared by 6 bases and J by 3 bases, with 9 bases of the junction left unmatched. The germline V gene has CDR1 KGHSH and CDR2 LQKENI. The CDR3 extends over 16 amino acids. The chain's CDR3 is CASSPVRDRDYNEQFF. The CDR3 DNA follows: TGTGCCAGCTCCCCGGTACGGGACAGGGACTACAATGAGCAGTTCTTC.

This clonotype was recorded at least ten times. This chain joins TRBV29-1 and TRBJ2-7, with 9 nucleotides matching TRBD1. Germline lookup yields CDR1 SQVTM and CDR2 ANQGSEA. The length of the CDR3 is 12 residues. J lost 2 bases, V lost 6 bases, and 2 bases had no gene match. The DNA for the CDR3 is TGCAGCGTCGGGACAGGGACCTACGAGCAGTACTTC. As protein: CSVGTGTYEQYF.

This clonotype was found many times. DNA for the CDR3: TGTGCCAGTAGTGCCGAGACAGGGGTTGCCTATGGCTACACCTTC. The encoded protein is CASSAETGVAYGYTF. The chain uses TRBV19 and TRBJ1-2; TRBD1 aligns across 8 bases. The CDR3 spans 15 residues. Trimming at V came to 5 bases and at J to 4 bases, leaving 9 bases not matched to a gene. Looked up from germline, CDR1 is LNHDA and CDR2 is SQIVND (reference sequence).